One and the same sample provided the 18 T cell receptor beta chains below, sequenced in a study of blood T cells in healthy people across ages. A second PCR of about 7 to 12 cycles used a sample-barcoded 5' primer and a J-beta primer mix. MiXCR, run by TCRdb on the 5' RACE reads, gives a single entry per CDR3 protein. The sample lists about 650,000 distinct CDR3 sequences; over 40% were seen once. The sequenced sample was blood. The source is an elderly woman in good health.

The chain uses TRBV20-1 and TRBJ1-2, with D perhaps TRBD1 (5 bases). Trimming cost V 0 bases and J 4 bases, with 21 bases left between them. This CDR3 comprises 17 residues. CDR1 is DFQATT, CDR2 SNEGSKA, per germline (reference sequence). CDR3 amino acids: CSARDGGPKGRAYGYTF. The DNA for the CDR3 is TGCAGTGCTAGAGATGGGGGACCCAAGGGGAGAGCCTATGGCTACACCTTC.

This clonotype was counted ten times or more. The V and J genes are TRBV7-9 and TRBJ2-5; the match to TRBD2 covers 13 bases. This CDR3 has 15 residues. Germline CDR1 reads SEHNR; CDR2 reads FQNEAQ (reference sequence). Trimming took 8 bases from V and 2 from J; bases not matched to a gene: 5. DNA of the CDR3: TGTGCCAGCGGCCCACTAGCGGGGGGGCAAGAGACCCAGTACTTC. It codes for CASGPLAGGQETQYF.

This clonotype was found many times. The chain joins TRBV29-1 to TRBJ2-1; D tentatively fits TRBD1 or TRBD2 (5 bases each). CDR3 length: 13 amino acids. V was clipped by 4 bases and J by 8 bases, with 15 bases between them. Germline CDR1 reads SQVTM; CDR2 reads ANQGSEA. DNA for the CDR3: TGCAGCGTTGGACAGCCGAACGGGGATGAGCAGTTCTTC. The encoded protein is CSVGQPNGDEQFF.

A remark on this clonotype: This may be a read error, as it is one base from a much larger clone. The CDR3 reads CASSLSRSTGTQYF. CDR3 nucleotide sequence: TGTGCCAGCAGTTTATCCAGAAGCACAGGTACGCAGTATTTT. The V call is TRBV28, the J call TRBJ2-3, with D perhaps TRBD1 (5 bases). The germline gives CDR1 MDHEN, CDR2 SYDVKM. This CDR3 comprises 14 residues.

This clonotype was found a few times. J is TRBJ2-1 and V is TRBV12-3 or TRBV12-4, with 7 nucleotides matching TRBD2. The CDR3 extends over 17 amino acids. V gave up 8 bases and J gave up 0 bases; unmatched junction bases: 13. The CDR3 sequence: CASRPELAPSSYNEQFF. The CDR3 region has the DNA TGTGCCAGCCGTCCCGAACTAGCGCCAAGCTCCTACAATGAGCAGTTCTTC.

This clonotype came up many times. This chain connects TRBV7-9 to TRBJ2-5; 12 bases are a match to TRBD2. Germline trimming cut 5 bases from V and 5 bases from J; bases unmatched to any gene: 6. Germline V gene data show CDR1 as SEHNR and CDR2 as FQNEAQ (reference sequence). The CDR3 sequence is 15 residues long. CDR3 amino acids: CASSIGLAGKETQYF. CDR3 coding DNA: TGTGCCAGCAGCATAGGACTAGCGGGAAAGGAGACCCAGTACTTC.

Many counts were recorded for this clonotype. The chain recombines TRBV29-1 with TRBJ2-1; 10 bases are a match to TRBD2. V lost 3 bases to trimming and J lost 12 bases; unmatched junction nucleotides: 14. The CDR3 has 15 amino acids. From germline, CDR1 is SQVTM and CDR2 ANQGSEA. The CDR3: CSVDPLAGVARGQFF. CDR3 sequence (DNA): TGCAGCGTTGACCCCCTAGCGGGAGTCGCTCGGGGGCAGTTCTTC.

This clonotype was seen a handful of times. In nucleotides, the CDR3 is TGTGCCAGCAGCTCCCAACAGGGCAATGAGCAGTACTTC. Protein product: CASSSQQGNEQYF. The rearrangement links TRBV7-2 to TRBJ2-5, with a weak D call TRBD1 (6 bases). The CDR3 runs 13 residues. Germline CDR1 SGHTA, CDR2 FQGNSA. Trimming stripped 4 bases from V and 11 bases from J, with 17 bases between.

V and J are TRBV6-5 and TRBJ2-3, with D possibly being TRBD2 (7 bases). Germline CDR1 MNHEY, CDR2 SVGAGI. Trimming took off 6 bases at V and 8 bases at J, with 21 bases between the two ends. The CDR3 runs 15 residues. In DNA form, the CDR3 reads TGTGCCAGCAGCTTTAGGGGGGGCCAGGCAGGTACGCAGTATTTT. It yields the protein CASSFRGGQAGTQYF.

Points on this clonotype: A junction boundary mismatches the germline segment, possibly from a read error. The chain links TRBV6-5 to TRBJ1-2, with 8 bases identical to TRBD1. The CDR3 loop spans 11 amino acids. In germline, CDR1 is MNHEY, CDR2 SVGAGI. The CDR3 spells CAGSGRDRYTF. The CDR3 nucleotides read TGTGCCGGCAGTGGCCGGGACAGGTACACCTTC.

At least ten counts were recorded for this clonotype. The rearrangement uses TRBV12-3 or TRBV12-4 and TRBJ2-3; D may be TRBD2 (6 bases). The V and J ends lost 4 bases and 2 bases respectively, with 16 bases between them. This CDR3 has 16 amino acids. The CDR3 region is CASSYRFSGTTDTQYF. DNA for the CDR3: TGTGCCAGCAGTTACCGGTTTAGCGGAACCACAGATACGCAGTATTTT.

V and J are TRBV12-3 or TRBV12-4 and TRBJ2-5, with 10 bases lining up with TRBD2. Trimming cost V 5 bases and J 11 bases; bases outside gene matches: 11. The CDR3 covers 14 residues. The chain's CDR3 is CASSVGSGRREQYF. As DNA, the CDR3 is TGTGCCAGCAGTGTGGGTAGCGGGAGGCGGGAGCAGTACTTC.

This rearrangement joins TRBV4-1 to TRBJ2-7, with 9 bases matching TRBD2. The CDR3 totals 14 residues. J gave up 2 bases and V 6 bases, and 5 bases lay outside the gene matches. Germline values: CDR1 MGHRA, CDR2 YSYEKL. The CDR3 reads CASRASGAPYEQYF. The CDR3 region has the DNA TGCGCCAGCAGGGCTAGCGGGGCCCCCTACGAGCAGTACTTC.

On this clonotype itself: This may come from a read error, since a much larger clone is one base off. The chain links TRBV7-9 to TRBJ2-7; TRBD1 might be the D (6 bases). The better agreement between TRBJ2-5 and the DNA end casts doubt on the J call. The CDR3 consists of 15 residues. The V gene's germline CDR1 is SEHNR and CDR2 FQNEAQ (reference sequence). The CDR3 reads CASSFARGTGETQYF. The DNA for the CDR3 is TGTGCCAGCAGCTTTGCCAGGGGCACTGGGGAGACCCAGTACTTC.

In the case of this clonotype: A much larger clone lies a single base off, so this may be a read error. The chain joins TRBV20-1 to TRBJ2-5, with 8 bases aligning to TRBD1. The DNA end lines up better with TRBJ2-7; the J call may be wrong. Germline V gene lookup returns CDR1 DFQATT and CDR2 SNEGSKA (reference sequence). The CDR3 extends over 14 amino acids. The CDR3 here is CSATDRGRFSEQYF. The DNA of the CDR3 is TGCAGTGCTACCGACAGGGGAAGGTTTTCCGAGCAGTACTTC.

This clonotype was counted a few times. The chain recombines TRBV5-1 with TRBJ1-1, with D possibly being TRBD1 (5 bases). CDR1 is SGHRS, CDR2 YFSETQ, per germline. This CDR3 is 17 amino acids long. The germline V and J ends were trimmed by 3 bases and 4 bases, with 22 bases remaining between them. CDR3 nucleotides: TGCGCCAGCAGCTCGAGGGGTGGTGGGCAATCTGGCACTGAAGCTTTCTTT. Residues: CASSSRGGGQSGTEAFF. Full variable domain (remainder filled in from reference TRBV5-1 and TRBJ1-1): KAGVTQTPRYLIKTRGQQVTLSCSPISGHRSVSWYQQTPGQGLQFLFEYFSETQRNKGNFPGRFSGRQFSNSRSEMNVSTLELGDSALYLCASSSRGGGQSGTEAFFGQGTRLTVV.

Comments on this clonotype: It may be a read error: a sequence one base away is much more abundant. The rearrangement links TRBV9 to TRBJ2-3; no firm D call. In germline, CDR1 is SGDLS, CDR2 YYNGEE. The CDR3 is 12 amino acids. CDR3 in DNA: TGTGCCGGCAGCGTTTCCTCCGATACGCAGTATTTT. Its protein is CAGSVSSDTQYF. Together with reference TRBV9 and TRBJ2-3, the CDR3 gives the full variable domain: DSGVTQTPKHLITATGQRVTLRCSPRSGDLSVYWYQQSLDQGLQFLIQYYNGEERAKGNILERFSAQQFPDLHSELNLSSLELGDSALYFCAGSVSSDTQYFGPGTRLTVL.

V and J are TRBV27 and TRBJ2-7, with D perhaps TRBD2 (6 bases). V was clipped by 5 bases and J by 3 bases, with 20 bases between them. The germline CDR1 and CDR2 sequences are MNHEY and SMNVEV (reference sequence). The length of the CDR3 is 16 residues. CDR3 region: CASSPGLPFSNYEQYF. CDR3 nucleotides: TGTGCCAGCAGTCCGGGACTCCCTTTTTCCAACTACGAGCAGTACTTC.